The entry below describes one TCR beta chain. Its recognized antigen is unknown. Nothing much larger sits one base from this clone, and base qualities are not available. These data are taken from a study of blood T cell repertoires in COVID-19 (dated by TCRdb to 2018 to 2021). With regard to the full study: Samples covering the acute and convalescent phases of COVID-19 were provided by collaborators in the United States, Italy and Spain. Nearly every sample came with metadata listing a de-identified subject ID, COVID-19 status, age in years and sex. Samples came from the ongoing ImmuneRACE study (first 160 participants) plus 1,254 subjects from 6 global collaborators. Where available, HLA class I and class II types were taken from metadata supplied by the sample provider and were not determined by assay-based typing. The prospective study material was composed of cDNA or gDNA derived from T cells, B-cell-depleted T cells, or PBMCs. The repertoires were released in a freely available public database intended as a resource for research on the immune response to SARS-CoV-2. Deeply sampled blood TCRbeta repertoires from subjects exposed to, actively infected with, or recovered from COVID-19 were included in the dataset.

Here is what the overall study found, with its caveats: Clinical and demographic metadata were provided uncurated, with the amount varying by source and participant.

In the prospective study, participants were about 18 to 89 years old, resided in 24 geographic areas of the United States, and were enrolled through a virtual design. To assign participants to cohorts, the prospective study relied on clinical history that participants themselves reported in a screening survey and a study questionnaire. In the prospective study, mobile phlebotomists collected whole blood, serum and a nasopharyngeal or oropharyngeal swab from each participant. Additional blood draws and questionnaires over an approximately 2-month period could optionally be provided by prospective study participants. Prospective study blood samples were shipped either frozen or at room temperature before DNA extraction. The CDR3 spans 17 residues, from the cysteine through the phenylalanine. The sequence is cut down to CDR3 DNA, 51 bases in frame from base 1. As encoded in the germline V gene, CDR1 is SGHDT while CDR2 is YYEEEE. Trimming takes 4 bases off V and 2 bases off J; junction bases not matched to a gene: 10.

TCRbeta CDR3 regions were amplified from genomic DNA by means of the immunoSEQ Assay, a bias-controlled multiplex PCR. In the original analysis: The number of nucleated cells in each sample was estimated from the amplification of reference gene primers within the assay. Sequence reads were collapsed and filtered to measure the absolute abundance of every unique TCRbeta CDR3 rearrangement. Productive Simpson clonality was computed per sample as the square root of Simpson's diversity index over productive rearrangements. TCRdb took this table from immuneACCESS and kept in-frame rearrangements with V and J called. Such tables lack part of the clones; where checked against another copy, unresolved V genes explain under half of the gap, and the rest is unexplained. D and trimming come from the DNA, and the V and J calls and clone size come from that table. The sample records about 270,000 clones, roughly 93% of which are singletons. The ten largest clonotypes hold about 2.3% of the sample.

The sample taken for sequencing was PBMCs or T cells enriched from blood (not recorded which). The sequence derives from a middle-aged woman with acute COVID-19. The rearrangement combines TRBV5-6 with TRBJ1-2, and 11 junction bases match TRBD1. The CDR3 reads CASSGGQGANINYGYTF. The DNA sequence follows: TGTGCCAGCAGCGGCGGACAGGGGGCGAACATAAACTATGGCTACACCTTC. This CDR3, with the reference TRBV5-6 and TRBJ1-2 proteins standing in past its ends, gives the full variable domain DAGVTQSPTHLIKTRGQQVTLRCSPKSGHDTVSWYQQALGQGPQFIFQYYEEEERQRGNFPDRFSGHQFPNYSSELNVNALLLGDSALYLCASSGGQGANINYGYTFGSGTRLTVV.